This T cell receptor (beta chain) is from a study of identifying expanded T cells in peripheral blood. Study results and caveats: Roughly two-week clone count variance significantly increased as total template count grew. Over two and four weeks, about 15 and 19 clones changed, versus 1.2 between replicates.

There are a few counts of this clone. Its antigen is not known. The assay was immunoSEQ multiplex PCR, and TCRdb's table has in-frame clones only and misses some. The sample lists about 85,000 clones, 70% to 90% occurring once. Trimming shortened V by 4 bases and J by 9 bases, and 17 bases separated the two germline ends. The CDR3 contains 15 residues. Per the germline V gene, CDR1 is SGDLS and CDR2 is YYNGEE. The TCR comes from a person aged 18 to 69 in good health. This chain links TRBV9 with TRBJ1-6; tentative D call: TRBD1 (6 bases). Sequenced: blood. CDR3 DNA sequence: TGTGCCAGCAGCCCCACCGGGACATCCGCTTCACCCCTCCACTTT. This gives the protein CASSPTGTSASPLHF.